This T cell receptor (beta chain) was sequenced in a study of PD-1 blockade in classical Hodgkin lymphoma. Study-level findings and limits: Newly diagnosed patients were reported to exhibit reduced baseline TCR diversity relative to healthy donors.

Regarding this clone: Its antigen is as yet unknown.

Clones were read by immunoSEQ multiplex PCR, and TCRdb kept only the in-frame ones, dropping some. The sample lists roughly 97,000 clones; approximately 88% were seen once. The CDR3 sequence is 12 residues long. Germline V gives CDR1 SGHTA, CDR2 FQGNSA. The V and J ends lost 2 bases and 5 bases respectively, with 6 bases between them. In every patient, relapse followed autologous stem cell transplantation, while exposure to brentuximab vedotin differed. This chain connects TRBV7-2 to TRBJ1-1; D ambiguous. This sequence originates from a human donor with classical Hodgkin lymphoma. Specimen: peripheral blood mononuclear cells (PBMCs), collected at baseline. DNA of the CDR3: TGTGCCAGCAGCTTATATAATACTGAAGCTTTCTTT. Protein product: CASSLYNTEAFF.